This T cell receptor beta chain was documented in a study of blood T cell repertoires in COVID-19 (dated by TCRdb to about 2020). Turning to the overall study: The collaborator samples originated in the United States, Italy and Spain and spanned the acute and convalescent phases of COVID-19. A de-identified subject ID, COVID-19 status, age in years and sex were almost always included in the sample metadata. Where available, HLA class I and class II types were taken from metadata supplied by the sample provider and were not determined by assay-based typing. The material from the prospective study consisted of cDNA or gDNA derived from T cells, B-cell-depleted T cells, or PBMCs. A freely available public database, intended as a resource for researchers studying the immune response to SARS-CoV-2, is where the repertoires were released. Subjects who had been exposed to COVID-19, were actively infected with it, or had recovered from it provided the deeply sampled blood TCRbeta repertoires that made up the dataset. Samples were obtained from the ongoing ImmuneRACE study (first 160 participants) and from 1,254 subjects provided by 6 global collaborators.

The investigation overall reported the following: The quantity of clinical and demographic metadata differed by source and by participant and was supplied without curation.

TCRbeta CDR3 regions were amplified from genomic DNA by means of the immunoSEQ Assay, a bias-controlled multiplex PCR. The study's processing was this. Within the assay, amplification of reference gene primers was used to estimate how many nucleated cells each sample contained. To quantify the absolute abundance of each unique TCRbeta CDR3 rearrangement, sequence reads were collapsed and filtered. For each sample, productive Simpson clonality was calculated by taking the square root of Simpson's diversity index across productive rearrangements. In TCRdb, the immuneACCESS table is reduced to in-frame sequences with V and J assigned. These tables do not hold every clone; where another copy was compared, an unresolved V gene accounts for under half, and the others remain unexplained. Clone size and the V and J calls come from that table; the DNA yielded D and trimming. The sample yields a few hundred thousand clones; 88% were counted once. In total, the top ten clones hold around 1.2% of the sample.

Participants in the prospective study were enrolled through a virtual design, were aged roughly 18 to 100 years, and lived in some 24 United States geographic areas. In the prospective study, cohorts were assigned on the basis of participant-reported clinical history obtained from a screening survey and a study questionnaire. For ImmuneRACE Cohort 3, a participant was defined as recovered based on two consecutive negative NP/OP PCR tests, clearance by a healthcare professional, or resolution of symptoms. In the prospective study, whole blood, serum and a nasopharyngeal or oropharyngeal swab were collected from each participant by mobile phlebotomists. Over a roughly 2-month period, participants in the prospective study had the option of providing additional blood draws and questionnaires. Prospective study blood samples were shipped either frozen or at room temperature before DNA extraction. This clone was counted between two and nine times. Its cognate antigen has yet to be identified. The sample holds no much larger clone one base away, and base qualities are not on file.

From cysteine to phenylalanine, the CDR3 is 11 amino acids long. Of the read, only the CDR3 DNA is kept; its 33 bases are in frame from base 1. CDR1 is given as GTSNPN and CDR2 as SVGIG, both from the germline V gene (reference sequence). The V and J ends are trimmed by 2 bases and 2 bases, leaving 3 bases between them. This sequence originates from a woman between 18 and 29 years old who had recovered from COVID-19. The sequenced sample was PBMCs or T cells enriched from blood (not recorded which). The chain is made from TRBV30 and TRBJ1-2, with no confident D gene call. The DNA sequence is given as TGTGCCTGGAGTCTCAACTATGGCTACACCTTC. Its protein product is CAWSLNYGYTF.